The 31 T cell receptor beta chains presented below share a single source sample, sequenced in a study of human T cells and chemical hapten exposure. TCRdb re-called the RACE reads with MiXCR, one entry per CDR3 protein. The sample has 300,000 to 450,000 distinct CDR3 sequences, about 4.4% seen once. Stated time point: patch test 1, 2 weeks after DPC sensitization. Treatment here: therapeutic diphenylcyclopropenone sensitization with weekly scalp DPC. This specimen consisted of whole blood, obtained in connection with sensitization to the hapten diphenylcyclopropenone (DPC). These receptors were collected from a woman aged 45-65 years with alopecia areata. Some clones in this sample may be carry-over from other donors' samples.

This sequence joins TRBV6-5 and TRBJ1-1; possibly TRBD1 for D (5 bases). V shed 2 bases and J shed 11 bases, with 15 bases lying between them. CDR1 is MNHEY and CDR2 is SVGAGI in the germline V gene. CDR3 length: 13 residues. CDR3 bases: TGTGCCAGCAGTTACAGCCACAACAGGTTGGCTTTCTTT. Translated: CASSYSHNRLAFF.

The table lists this clonotype with many counts. CDR3: CSVGSGQETQYF. The CDR3 DNA follows: TGCAGCGTTGGTAGCGGCCAAGAGACCCAGTACTTC. The rearrangement links TRBV29-1 to TRBJ2-5; D may be TRBD2 (6 bases). V lost 4 bases and J 1 base, leaving 7 bases between the germline ends. CDR1 is SQVTM and CDR2 is ANQGSEA in the germline V gene. This CDR3 region has 12 residues. The variable domain in full, with the rest retrieved from reference TRBV29-1 and TRBJ2-5, is SAVISQKPSRDICQRGTSLTIQCQVDSQVTMMFWYRQQPGQSLTLIATANQGSEATYESGFVIDKFPISRPNLTFSTLTVSNMSPEDSSIYLCSVGSGQETQYFGPGTRLLVL.

The table lists this clonotype with a few counts. The rearrangement uses TRBV6-2 or TRBV6-3 and TRBJ2-1, with TRBD1 matching over 8 bases. There are 12 residues in the CDR3. In germline, CDR1 is MNHEY, CDR2 SVGEGT. V gave up 5 bases and J gave up 8 bases; unmatched junction bases: 2. The CDR3 here is CASSRQGHEQFF. In DNA, the CDR3 is TGTGCCAGCAGTAGACAGGGGCATGAGCAGTTCTTC.

This clonotype was counted at least ten times. This chain links TRBV4-1 with TRBJ1-1; D not certain. V dropped 0 bases and J dropped 7 bases, with 9 bases sitting between them. CDR3 length equals 13 residues. CDR1 and CDR2 (germline): MGHRA, YSYEKL. CDR3 nucleotide sequence: TGCGCCAGCAGCCAAGAGGGTTTGGGTGAAGCTTTCTTT. Its translation: CASSQEGLGEAFF.

In this sample, this clonotype turned up a few times. V gene TRBV30 combines with J gene TRBJ2-5; D not certain. CDR1 and CDR2 from the germline V gene are GTSNPN and SVGIG (reference sequence). The CDR3 is made up of 14 amino acids. V shed 0 bases and J shed 5 bases, with 13 bases lying between them. Written as DNA, the CDR3 is TGTGCCTGGAGTGTATTTCGGTCTGGGGAGACCCAGTACTTC. Translation: CAWSVFRSGETQYF.

This clonotype was counted ten times or more. The rearrangement joins TRBV20-1 to TRBJ2-7; TRBD1 agrees at 10 bases. The V segment lost 5 bases and the J segment 4 bases; nucleotides outside the gene matches: 11. CDR3 size: 15 residues. Germline V CDR1 and CDR2: DFQATT, SNEGSKA (reference sequence). For the CDR3, the DNA is TGCAGTGCTCCCCAGACAGGGGGCGGGGATTACGAGCAGTACTTC. Translating it yields CSAPQTGGGDYEQYF.

The V gene is TRBV6-2 or TRBV6-3, the J gene TRBJ2-2, with 7 bases fitting TRBD1. The length of the CDR3 is 16 residues. V trimming: 5 bases; J trimming: 0 bases; junction bases outside the gene matches: 6. The germline V gene has CDR1 MNHEY and CDR2 SVGEGT. CDR3 coding DNA: TGTGCCAGCAGTAGAGTCGGGACAGCGAACACCGGGGAGCTGTTTTTT. This encodes CASSRVGTANTGELFF.

The J gene is TRBJ1-2, the V gene TRBV18; D gene ambiguous. Per the germline V gene, CDR1 is KGHSH and CDR2 is LQKENI. The V end was cut by 2 bases, the J end by 6 bases, with 10 bases between. The CDR3 sequence is 13 residues long. CDR3 sequence (DNA): TGTGCCAGCTCACCAGGCGCCCTTAATGGCTACACCTTC. Residues: CASSPGALNGYTF.

The table lists this clonotype with many counts. The chain has TRBV20-1 and TRBJ1-4; D gene unclear. Germline CDR1 is DFQATT and CDR2 is SNEGSKA (reference sequence). CDR3 length: 10 amino acids. The ends were cut back, 4 bases at V and 6 bases at J, with 3 bases in the middle. CDR3 loop: CSAIHEKLFF. Written as DNA, the CDR3 is TGCAGTGCTATACATGAAAAACTGTTTTTT.

In this sample, this clonotype turned up many times. V usage is TRBV9 and J usage is TRBJ2-1; possibly TRBD2 for D (6 bases). V shed 0 bases and J shed 7 bases, with 14 bases lying between them. From germline, CDR1 is SGDLS and CDR2 YYNGEE. The CDR3 has 15 amino acids. CDR3 sequence (DNA): TGTGCCAGCAGCGTAGGCGGGGCCGGTGATAATGAGCAGTTCTTC. This translates into CASSVGGAGDNEQFF.

The chain recombines TRBV6-2 or TRBV6-3 with TRBJ2-1; TRBD2 agrees at 8 bases. V shed 0 bases and J 7 bases; nucleotides not matched to a gene: 8. This CDR3 comprises 16 residues. Per germline, CDR1 MNHEY and CDR2 SVGEGT. The CDR3 is CASSYSSGGYWNEQFF. The CDR3 bases are TGTGCCAGCAGTTACTCGTCGGGGGGGTATTGGAATGAGCAGTTCTTC.

The gene calls are TRBV20-1 and TRBJ2-7; D ambiguous. In germline, CDR1 is DFQATT, CDR2 SNEGSKA (reference sequence). V was shortened by 3 bases and J by 6 bases, with 12 bases between the two germline ends. This CDR3 spans 12 amino acids. This CDR3 reads CSARELHAEQYF. The DNA for the CDR3 is TGCAGTGCTAGGGAACTGCATGCCGAGCAGTACTTC.

At least ten counts were recorded for this clonotype. The chain uses TRBV20-1 and TRBJ2-2, with 9 bases fitting TRBD1. Trimming removed 6 bases from V and 4 bases from J; junction bases left unmatched: 6. CDR1 is DFQATT, CDR2 SNEGSKA, per germline (reference sequence). The CDR3 is 14 amino acids. CDR3 sequence reads: CSAAQGASTGELFF. The CDR3 DNA sequence: TGCAGTGCCGCACAGGGGGCGAGCACCGGGGAGCTGTTTTTT.

The chain couples TRBV30 to TRBJ1-1; the D is unclear. Germline lookup yields CDR1 GTSNPN and CDR2 SVGIG (reference sequence). Trimming removed 2 bases from V and 4 bases from J, with 11 bases in between. CDR3 size: 13 residues. CDR3 region: CAWSPGLSTEAFF. The CDR3 region has the DNA TGTGCCTGGAGTCCCGGACTGAGCACTGAAGCTTTCTTT. The full variable domain, completed using reference TRBV30 and TRBJ1-1, is SQTIHQWPATLVQPVGSPLSLECTVEGTSNPNLYWYRQAAGRGLQLLFYSVGIGQISSEVPQNLSASRPQDRQFILSSKKLLLSDSGFYLCAWSPGLSTEAFFGQGTRLTVV.

This clonotype was observed many times. The V call is TRBV12-3 or TRBV12-4, the J call TRBJ2-4, with a weak D call TRBD1 (5 bases). V lost 3 bases and J 9 bases, leaving 6 bases between the germline ends. CDR3 length: 11 residues. The CDR3: CASSFQGIQYF. The CDR3 DNA reads as TGTGCCAGCAGTTTTCAGGGCATTCAGTACTTC.

This clonotype showed up many times. The gene calls are TRBV2 and TRBJ2-1; the D gene is possibly TRBD1 (6 bases). This CDR3 contains 13 residues. V dropped 6 bases and J dropped 7 bases, with 13 bases sitting between them. CDR1 is SNHLY, CDR2 FYNNEI, per germline. CDR3 in amino acids: CASRPGQINEQFF. The CDR3 DNA is TGTGCCAGCAGACCCGGACAGATAAATGAGCAGTTCTTC.

About this clonotype itself: A much more abundant neighbour one base away suggests this may be a read error. The gene calls are TRBV4-2 and TRBJ2-5; 8 nucleotides align to TRBD1. The germline V gene has CDR1 LGHNA and CDR2 YNFKEQ. The CDR3 has 15 residues. Trimming took 0 bases from V and 5 from J; bases not matched to a gene: 5. CDR3 sequence: CASSQEPGGVETQYF. The DNA for the CDR3 is TGTGCCAGCAGCCAAGAACCAGGGGGCGTTGAGACCCAGTACTTC.

This clonotype was counted at least ten times. The chain is built from TRBV9 and TRBJ1-4, with D maybe TRBD1 (6 bases). Trimming removed 4 bases from V and 8 bases from J, with 27 bases in between. The germline V gene has CDR1 SGDLS and CDR2 YYNGEE. The length of the CDR3 is 18 residues. This CDR3 is CASSSTARGELGGEKLFF. CDR3 DNA: TGTGCCAGCAGCTCAACAGCCAGGGGCGAGCTGGGGGGGGAAAAACTGTTTTTT.

This clonotype was seen a few times. The CDR3 sequence: CASSEIGSGDTQYF. The CDR3 bases are TGCGCCAGCAGTGAGATAGGTAGCGGCGATACGCAGTATTTT. The V gene is TRBV10-1, the J gene TRBJ2-3; tentative D call: TRBD2 (6 bases). CDR3 length: 14 residues. Germline CDR1 reads WNHNN; CDR2 reads SYGVQD (reference sequence). Trimming removed 2 bases from V and 6 bases from J, with 12 bases in between.

This clonotype showed up just a few times. This chain connects TRBV5-4 to TRBJ2-7, with 8 nucleotides matching TRBD1. Germline V lookup: CDR1 SGHNT, CDR2 YYREEE (reference sequence). Trimming took 2 bases from V and 3 from J; bases not matched to a gene: 7. CDR3 size: 15 residues. CDR3 in DNA: TGTGCCAGCAGCTTAGGACAGGGAGTAGACTACGAGCAGTACTTC. It codes for CASSLGQGVDYEQYF.

This clonotype was seen ten or more times. This rearrangement joins TRBV5-4 to TRBJ1-4; D not certain. V lost 4 bases and J lost 7, with 20 bases in between. This CDR3 spans 16 amino acids. The germline V gene encodes CDR1 SGHNT and CDR2 YYREEE (reference sequence). The CDR3 region is CASSPSPTGGSEKLFF. In DNA, the CDR3 is TGTGCCAGCAGCCCCTCCCCGACGGGAGGAAGTGAAAAACTGTTTTTT.

In its sample, this clonotype was seen a few times. This rearrangement joins TRBV4-3 to TRBJ2-2, with a possible D match to TRBD2 (6 bases). The ends were cut back, 1 base at V and 9 bases at J, with 9 bases in the middle. This CDR3 has 13 residues. CDR1 is LGHNA, CDR2 YSLEER, per germline. The CDR3 DNA follows: TGCGCCAGCAGCCAAGTGGAGGGGAGGGAGCTGTTTTTT. Its protein product is CASSQVEGRELFF.

J is TRBJ2-7 and V is TRBV6-2 or TRBV6-3; 13 bases align to TRBD2. This CDR3 comprises 16 residues. Germline CDR1 MNHEY, CDR2 SVGEGT. V dropped 5 bases and J dropped 0; count of bases not matched to a gene: 4. The CDR3 is CASSTGLAGSSYEQYF. DNA of the CDR3: TGTGCCAGCAGTACGGGACTAGCGGGGTCCTCCTACGAGCAGTACTTC.

This clonotype was detected ten times or more. V and J are TRBV29-1 and TRBJ2-3, with D hard to call. The V end lost 7 bases, the J end lost 0 bases, and 20 bases lay between the germline ends. Germline CDR1 reads SQVTM; CDR2 reads ANQGSEA. The CDR3 runs to 16 residues. CDR3 DNA sequence: TGCAGCGGCGTTGGTAGTCGGGCCCGTAGCACAGATACGCAGTATTTT. Encoded protein: CSGVGSRARSTDTQYF.

At least ten counts were recorded for this clonotype. The rearrangement joins TRBV6-6 to TRBJ2-5, with D possibly being TRBD2 (6 bases). V was cut by 6 bases and J by 1 base, with 12 bases left in between. The CDR3 consists of 14 residues. Germline V gene lookup returns CDR1 MNHNY and CDR2 SVGAGI (reference sequence). The DNA for the CDR3 is TGTGCCAGCAGCCAGGCGGGATTCCAAGAGACCCAGTACTTC. It specifies CASSQAGFQETQYF.

This clonotype was seen many times. CDR3 sequence (DNA): TGCAGTGCGGTACTGGGACAGGGGTACGAGCAGTACTTC. Translation gives CSAVLGQGYEQYF. The chain has TRBV20-1 and TRBJ2-7; 10 positions match TRBD1. J was trimmed by 4 bases and V by 6 bases; bases with no gene match: 6. The CDR3 covers 13 residues. Germline CDR1 and CDR2: DFQATT and SNEGSKA (reference sequence).

The J gene is TRBJ1-1, the V gene TRBV29-1; no firm D call. The CDR3 covers 13 residues. Looked up from germline, CDR1 is SQVTM and CDR2 is ANQGSEA. Trimming pared 5 bases from V and 4 bases from J, leaving 14 bases between. The CDR3 protein is CSVKVFEGTEAFF. CDR3 bases: TGCAGCGTTAAGGTTTTTGAGGGCACTGAAGCTTTCTTT.

This chain uses TRBV29-1 with TRBJ2-7, with 10 bases identical to TRBD1. The CDR3 consists of 14 residues. After removal of 4 bases from V and 4 bases from J, the junction contained 7 bases not matched to a gene. Germline V gives CDR1 SQVTM, CDR2 ANQGSEA. The CDR3 loop reads CSVAVRDRGYEQYF. The CDR3 DNA sequence: TGCAGCGTTGCCGTAAGGGACAGGGGATACGAGCAGTACTTC.

This clonotype has a handful of counts. The DNA of the CDR3 is TGTGCCAGCAGTGACAGGGGTTACTCCTACGAGCAGTACTTC. Translated, it gives CASSDRGYSYEQYF. The chain is built from TRBV6-1 and TRBJ2-7, with D maybe TRBD1 (6 bases). V lost 3 bases, J lost 0 bases, and 9 bases lay in between. There are 14 residues in the CDR3. Germline CDR1 MNHNS, CDR2 SASEGT.

This clonotype was seen ten or more times. CDR3 in amino acids: CASSSTGTPYEAFF. CDR3 DNA: TGTGCCAGCAGTTCTACCGGGACACCCTATGAAGCTTTCTTT. This rearrangement joins TRBV28 to TRBJ1-1; D is perhaps TRBD1 (6 bases). The CDR3 has 14 amino acids. Trimming took 4 bases from V and 7 from J, leaving 16 bases between them. Germline loops: CDR1 MDHEN, CDR2 SYDVKM.

This clonotype came up many times. The gene calls are TRBV5-1 and TRBJ1-6; perhaps TRBD1 as D (5 bases). The CDR3 spans 14 residues. V was cut by 2 bases and J by 8 bases, with 11 bases left in between. The V gene's germline CDR1 is SGHRS and CDR2 YFSETQ. The CDR3 coding sequence is TGCGCCAGCAGCTTCCGGGACGAATATTCACCCCTCCACTTT. Residues: CASSFRDEYSPLHF.